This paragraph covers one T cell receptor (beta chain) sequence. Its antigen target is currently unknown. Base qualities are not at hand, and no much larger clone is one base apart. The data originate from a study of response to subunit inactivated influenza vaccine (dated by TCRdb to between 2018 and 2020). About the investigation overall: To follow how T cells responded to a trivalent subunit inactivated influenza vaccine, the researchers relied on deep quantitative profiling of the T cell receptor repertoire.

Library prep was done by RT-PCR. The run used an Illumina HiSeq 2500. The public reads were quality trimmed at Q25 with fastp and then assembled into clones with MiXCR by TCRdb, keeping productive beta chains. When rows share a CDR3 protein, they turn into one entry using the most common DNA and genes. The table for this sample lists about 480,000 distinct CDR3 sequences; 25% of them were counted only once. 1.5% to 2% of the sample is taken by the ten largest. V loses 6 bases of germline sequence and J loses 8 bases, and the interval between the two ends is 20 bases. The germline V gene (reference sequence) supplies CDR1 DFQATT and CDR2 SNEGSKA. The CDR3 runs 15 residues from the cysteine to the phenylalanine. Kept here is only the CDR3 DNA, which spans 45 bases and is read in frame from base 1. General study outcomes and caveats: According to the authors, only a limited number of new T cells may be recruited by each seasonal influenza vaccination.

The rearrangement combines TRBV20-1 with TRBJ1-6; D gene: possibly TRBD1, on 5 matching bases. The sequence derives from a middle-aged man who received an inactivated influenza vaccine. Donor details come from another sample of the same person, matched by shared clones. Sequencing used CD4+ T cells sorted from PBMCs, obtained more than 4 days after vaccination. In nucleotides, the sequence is TGCAGTGCCCGGTTAACCGGGACTGACGATTCACCCCTCCACTTT. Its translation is CSARLTGTDDSPLHF.